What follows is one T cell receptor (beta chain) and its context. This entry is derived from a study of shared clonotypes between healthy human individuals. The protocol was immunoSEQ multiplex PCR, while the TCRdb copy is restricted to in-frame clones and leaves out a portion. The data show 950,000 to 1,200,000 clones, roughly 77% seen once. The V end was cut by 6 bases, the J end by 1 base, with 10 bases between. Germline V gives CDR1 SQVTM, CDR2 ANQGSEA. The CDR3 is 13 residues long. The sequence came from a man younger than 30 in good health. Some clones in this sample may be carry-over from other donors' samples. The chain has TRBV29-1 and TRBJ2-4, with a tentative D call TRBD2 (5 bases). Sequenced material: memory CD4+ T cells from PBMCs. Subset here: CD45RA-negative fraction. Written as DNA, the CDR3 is TGCAGCGTAGCCCCGGGGGCCAAAAACATTCAGTACTTC. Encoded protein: CSVAPGAKNIQYF.